The clone carrying this T cell receptor (beta chain) is termed medium-sized. These data are taken from a study of T cells in Graves' hyperthyroidism and ophthalmopathy. Germline CDR1 SEHNR, CDR2 FQNEAQ (reference sequence). This CDR3 region has 16 residues. V was clipped by 1 base and J by 8 bases, with 17 bases between them. Researchers amplified the TCR beta CDR3 regions from RNA transcripts. A set of HTBI primers served as the primers for a first-round RT-PCR of the TCR CDR3. TCRdb processed the multiplex PCR reads anew with MiXCR; each CDR3 protein has one entry. The sample carries roughly 840,000 distinct CDR3 sequences, roughly 37% recorded once. Newly diagnosed hyperthyroidism patients aged 18 to 65 years had disease lasting under 2 months.

The specimen sequenced was blood. The chain has TRBV7-9 and TRBJ1-4; D is uncertain. This receptor was obtained from a man aged 18 to 29 with Graves' hyperthyroidism. The CDR3 loop is CASSLGTGRSGEKLFF. The CDR3 bases are TGTGCCAGCAGCTTAGGAACGGGGAGATCGGGAGAAAAACTGTTTTTT.